What follows describes a single T cell receptor (beta chain). The antigen remains unidentified. At one of its ends the junction is not consistent with the germline gene, which may arise from a read error. The data stem from a study of vaccination and CD4 T cells after COVID-19. General study findings and limits: The study found median SARS-CoV-2-reactive clonotypes rising from 21 to 38, not significantly.

Described treatment: roughly nine-day PBMC culture with coronavirus spike peptide pools or control peptides (ViraFEST assay). Sequencing of cultured CD4+ T cell DNA used the Oncomine TCR Beta short-read assay. TCRdb processed the PCR reads anew with MiXCR; each CDR3 protein has one entry. The sample holds 11,000 to 15,000 distinct CDR3 sequences, roughly 61% seen once. Germline CDR1 reads MNHEY; CDR2 reads SMNVEV (reference sequence). The length of the CDR3 is 14 residues. The V call is TRBV27, the J call TRBJ1-1; D is unresolved. The TCR sequence derives from a human donor who had recovered from COVID-19. Sequencing was done on a sample of CD4+ T cells from blood, cultured in vitro. The chain's CDR3 is CASSRRESNAEAFF. CDR3 sequence (DNA): TGTGCCAGCAGTAGGAGGGAGTCGAACGCTGAAGCTTTCTTT.